These 21 T cell receptor beta chains were all obtained from the same sample, sequenced in a study of T-cell memory formation after mild COVID-19. TCRdb re-derived calls from the 5' RACE reads in MiXCR, one entry per CDR3 protein. The sample carries roughly 340,000 distinct CDR3 sequences, approximately 22% recorded once. Source material: PBMCs or a T cell subset sorted from them (not recorded which). The origin of the receptors is a man aged 18 to 35 who had mild COVID-19 (a few samples of this study predate the infection). Cell type and time point are not known.

This chain joins TRBV25-1 and TRBJ1-6; perhaps TRBD1 as D (5 bases). Deletions cut 6 bases from V and 14 bases from J, with 14 bases between. Looked up from germline, CDR1 is MGHDK and CDR2 is SYGVNS. This CDR3 has 12 amino acids. The CDR3 protein is CASRAGFSTLHF. The CDR3 DNA reads TGTGCCAGCAGGGCAGGGTTCTCAACCCTCCACTTT. The whole variable domain, remainder taken from reference TRBV25-1 and TRBJ1-6, is EADIYQTPRYLVIGTGKKITLECSQTMGHDKMYWYQQDPGMELHLIHYSYGVNSTEKGDLSSESTVSRIRTEHFPLTLESARPSHTSQYLCASRAGFSTLHFGNGTRLTVT.

This clonotype has more than one count but fewer than ten. V and J are TRBV7-9 and TRBJ2-2; D is uncertain. V was cut by 2 bases and J by 0 bases, with 4 bases left in between. The germline CDR1 and CDR2 sequences are SEHNR and FQNEAQ (reference sequence). The CDR3 has 14 residues. Here the CDR3 reads CASSLKANTGELFF. The CDR3 region has the DNA TGTGCCAGCAGCTTAAAGGCGAACACCGGGGAGCTGTTTTTT.

This clonotype was seen at least ten times. The rearrangement uses TRBV7-3 and TRBJ1-3; 8 nucleotides match TRBD1. The J segment lost 6 bases and the V segment lost 4 bases, leaving 2 bases of the junction unmatched. CDR1 and CDR2 (germline): SGHTA, FQGTGA. The CDR3 runs 13 residues. In DNA form, the CDR3 reads TGTGCCAGCAGCTCGGACAGGGAAAACACCATATATTTT. It specifies CASSSDRENTIYF.

A note on this clonotype: At one of its ends the junction is not consistent with the germline gene, which may arise from a read error. The chain carries TRBV28 and TRBJ2-5; D call uncertain. The CDR3 loop spans 11 amino acids. The germline V gene has CDR1 MDHEN and CDR2 SYDVKM. CDR3 protein: CASSLSSRLDF. The CDR3 DNA reads TGTGCCAGCAGTTTATCATCTAGATTGGACTTC.

This clonotype was counted only a few times. The V gene is TRBV7-2, the J gene TRBJ1-2, with D possibly matching TRBD1 (6 bases). This CDR3 spans 16 amino acids. Germline-derived CDR1 and CDR2 are SGHTA and FQGNSA. V dropped 4 bases and J dropped 7 bases, with 22 bases sitting between them. The CDR3 region has the DNA TGTGCCAGCAGCTCACAGAGGGCAGGGGTCGGGCCTGGCTACACCTTC. Translating it yields CASSSQRAGVGPGYTF.

This clonotype was detected a few times. The chain carries TRBV6-5 and TRBJ1-5; D remains unclear. Germline CDR1 reads MNHEY; CDR2 reads SVGAGI. This CDR3 region has 15 residues. The ends were cut back, 2 bases at V and 3 bases at J, with 11 bases in the middle. The chain's CDR3 is CASSYGSGNNQPQHF. CDR3 DNA: TGTGCCAGCAGTTACGGTTCGGGGAACAATCAGCCCCAGCATTTT.

This clonotype has just a few counts. The V and J genes are TRBV7-2 and TRBJ2-5; no clear D. This CDR3 has 15 residues. Per the germline V gene, CDR1 is SGHTA and CDR2 is FQGNSA. The germline V and J ends were trimmed by 5 bases and 4 bases, with 17 bases remaining between them. In DNA form, the CDR3 reads TGTGCCAGCAGCCCACATATCTTAGGCCCAGAGACCCAGTACTTC. It specifies CASSPHILGPETQYF.

This clonotype has more than one count but fewer than ten. V is TRBV2 and J is TRBJ2-3, with D perhaps matching TRBD1 (5 bases). The germline V gene encodes CDR1 SNHLY and CDR2 FYNNEI. The CDR3 runs to 16 residues. V was clipped by 4 bases and J by 4 bases, with 18 bases between them. The DNA for the CDR3 is TGTGCCAGCAGTGGTCGCAGGGATACGTTCCCAGATACGCAGTATTTT. It yields the protein CASSGRRDTFPDTQYF.

The J gene is TRBJ1-1, the V gene TRBV12-3 or TRBV12-4, with D tentatively TRBD1 (5 bases). Trimming removed 0 bases from V and 11 bases from J, with 10 bases in between. CDR3 size: 12 residues. In nucleotides, the CDR3 is TGTGCCAGCAGTTTAGCGGGCAGGGCCGCTTTCTTT. This codes for CASSLAGRAAFF.

This clonotype turned up a few times. The chain is built from TRBV18 and TRBJ2-7, with 11 bases lining up with TRBD1. After removal of 4 bases from V and 4 bases from J, the junction contained 3 bases not matched to a gene. This CDR3 is 14 amino acids long. Germline CDR1 and CDR2: KGHSH and LQKENI. The CDR3: CASSHGTGGYEQYV. The CDR3 DNA follows: TGTGCCAGCTCACACGGGACAGGGGGGTACGAGCAGTACGTC.

This clonotype was observed a handful of times. The genes are TRBV19 and TRBJ1-1; perhaps TRBD1 as D (5 bases). Trimming stripped 5 bases from V and 4 bases from J, with 20 bases between. Per the germline V gene, CDR1 is LNHDA and CDR2 is SQIVND (reference sequence). This CDR3 contains 16 residues. As DNA, the CDR3 is TGTGCCAGTAGTGAAAACCTGGGGGGAGTCGGCACTGAAGCTTTCTTT. Protein product: CASSENLGGVGTEAFF.

This clonotype was counted only a few times. The chain recombines TRBV6-2 or TRBV6-3 with TRBJ2-1; either TRBD1 or TRBD2 may fit D (6 bases each). Looked up from germline, CDR1 is MNHEY and CDR2 is SVGEGT. CDR3 length: 14 residues. Trimming cost V 8 bases and J 2 bases, with 13 bases left between them. CDR3 in amino acids: CASRSGAAYNEQFF. CDR3 sequence (DNA): TGTGCCAGCCGGTCGGGGGCCGCCTACAATGAGCAGTTCTTC.

The gene calls are TRBV28 and TRBJ2-5, with D perhaps TRBD1 (6 bases). The CDR3 sequence is 17 residues long. The V end was cut by 3 bases, the J end by 2 bases, with 19 bases between. CDR1 MDHEN and CDR2 SYDVKM come from the germline V gene. The DNA of the CDR3 is TGTGCCAGCAGTTTTTACAGGGTCCGGGGCGGACAAGAGACCCAGTACTTC. It specifies CASSFYRVRGGQETQYF.

The chain combines TRBV7-2 with TRBJ2-3; no definite D call. Germline CDR1 is SGHTA and CDR2 is FQGNSA. V dropped 5 bases and J dropped 0 bases, with 12 bases sitting between them. The length of the CDR3 is 15 residues. The CDR3 protein is CASSPGVSSTDTQYF. In DNA, the CDR3 is TGTGCCAGCAGCCCGGGCGTCTCTAGCACAGATACGCAGTATTTT.

This clonotype was found a few times. The V and J genes are TRBV4-1 and TRBJ2-6; the D gene is possibly TRBD1 (5 bases). V was trimmed by 4 bases and J by 1 base, leaving 14 bases between them. This CDR3 region has 17 residues. Germline V gene lookup returns CDR1 MGHRA and CDR2 YSYEKL. CDR3 loop: CASSPRAPGSGANVLTF. CDR3 bases: TGCGCCAGCAGCCCGCGTGCCCCAGGGTCTGGGGCCAACGTCCTGACTTTC.

This clonotype was observed a few times. The V and J genes are TRBV15 and TRBJ2-3; 9 positions agree with TRBD2. After removal of 0 bases from V and 2 bases from J, the junction contained 3 bases not matched to a gene. This CDR3 is built from 16 residues. CDR1 and CDR2 from the germline V gene are LNHNV and YYDKDF (reference sequence). CDR3 sequence (DNA): TGTGCCACCAGCAGAGACTTAGCGGGGGTCACAGATACGCAGTATTTT. Its translation: CATSRDLAGVTDTQYF.

The chain joins TRBV7-3 to TRBJ2-7; perhaps D is TRBD1 or TRBD2 (6 bases each). Germline V gene sequence: CDR1 SGHTA, CDR2 FQGTGA. CDR3 length equals 14 residues. Between the trimmed V and J ends, which lost 5 bases and 4 bases, there was a span of 15 bases. The CDR3 loop reads CASSPGRGGYEQYF. The CDR3 DNA follows: TGTGCCAGCAGCCCGGGCAGGGGAGGTTACGAGCAGTACTTC.

This clonotype was recorded a few times. This chain links TRBV7-9 with TRBJ1-1; the D gene is possibly TRBD1 (5 bases). The V gene lost 6 bases and the J gene lost 5 bases, with 13 bases spanning the gap. Germline CDR1 reads SEHNR; CDR2 reads FQNEAQ (reference sequence). This CDR3 has 13 residues. The CDR3 DNA reads TGTGCCAGCAGGATGGGAGACAGAACTGAAGCTTTCTTT. Its translation: CASRMGDRTEAFF.

A few counts support this clonotype. The J gene is TRBJ2-5, the V gene TRBV24-1, with a weak D call TRBD2 (5 bases). In germline, CDR1 is KGHDR, CDR2 SFDVKD. The CDR3 totals 12 residues. V was cut by 3 bases and J by 7 bases, with 8 bases left in between. As DNA, the CDR3 is TGTGCCACCAGTGATCGCCGGGGGACCCAGTACTTC. It specifies CATSDRRGTQYF.

The rearrangement uses TRBV20-1 and TRBJ2-3; 8 bases map to TRBD2. The CDR3 has 14 residues. The germline gives CDR1 DFQATT, CDR2 SNEGSKA (reference sequence). The V and J ends lost 6 bases and 5 bases, in that order; junction bases with no gene match: 10. CDR3 loop: CSALLTGGRDTQYF. CDR3 in DNA: TGCAGTGCCCTTCTGACGGGGGGGAGAGATACGCAGTATTTT.

The chain employs TRBV12-3 or TRBV12-4 and TRBJ1-2; TRBD1 matches at 12 bases. The CDR3 is made up of 15 amino acids. V lost 6 bases to trimming and J lost 7 bases; unmatched junction nucleotides: 9. This chain's CDR3 is CASRTGTGGQVGYTF. The CDR3 bases are TGTGCCAGCAGGACCGGGACAGGGGGCCAAGTTGGCTACACCTTC.